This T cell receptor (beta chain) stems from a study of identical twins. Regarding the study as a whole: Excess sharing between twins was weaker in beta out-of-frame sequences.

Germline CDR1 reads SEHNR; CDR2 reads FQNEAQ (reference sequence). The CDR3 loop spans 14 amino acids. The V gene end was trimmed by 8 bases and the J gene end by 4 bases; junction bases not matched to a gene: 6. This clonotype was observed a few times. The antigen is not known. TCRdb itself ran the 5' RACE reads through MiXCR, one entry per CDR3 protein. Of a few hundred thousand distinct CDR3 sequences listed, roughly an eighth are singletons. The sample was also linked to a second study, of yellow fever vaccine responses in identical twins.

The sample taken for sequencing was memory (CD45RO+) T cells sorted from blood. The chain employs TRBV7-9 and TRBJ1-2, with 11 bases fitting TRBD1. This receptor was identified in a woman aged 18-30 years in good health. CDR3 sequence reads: CASAGTGGPYGYTF. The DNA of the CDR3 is TGTGCCAGCGCCGGGACAGGGGGTCCCTATGGCTACACCTTC. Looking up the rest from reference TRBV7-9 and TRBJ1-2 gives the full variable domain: DTGVSQNPRHKITKRGQNVTFRCDPISEHNRLYWYRQTLGQGPEFLTYFQNEAQLEKSRLLSDRFSAERPKGSFSTLEIQRTEQGDSAMYLCASAGTGGPYGYTFGSGTRLTVV.